The rows below give T cell receptor beta chains drawn from one sample of a study of long-term antiretroviral therapy in people with HIV. Repertoires were generated with immunoSEQ multiplex PCR, while TCRdb's copy carries only in-frame clones and drops some. The sample contains about 18,000 clones, roughly 80% of which appear only once. The sequenced sample was unsorted PBMCs, obtained 0.6 years after starting antiretroviral therapy. These receptors all stem from a woman aged 18 to 35 with HIV. Each CDR3 is given with its conserved first and last residue. D genes are given only for firm matches. Only some rows state a clone size, as once, few, many or a class for expanded clones.

v_call	clone_size	j_call	d_call	cdr3_aa	cdr3_nt
TRBV7-9	-	TRBJ1-1	-	CASSPVSSTEAFF	TGTGCCAGCAGCCCCGTCAGTAGCACTGAAGCTTTCTTT
TRBV2	-	TRBJ2-5	TRBD2	CASSEQAGVGETQYF	TGTGCCAGCAGTGAGCAAGCGGGAGTCGGAGAGACCCAGTACTTC
TRBV6-1	-	TRBJ1-4	TRBD1	CASSEGPGTGDEKLFF	TGTGCCAGCAGTGAGGGACCCGGGACAGGAGATGAAAAACTGTTTTTT
TRBV7-8	few	TRBJ1-2	TRBD1	CASSSGQGMYGYTF	TGTGCCAGCAGCTCGGGACAGGGGATGTATGGCTACACCTTC
TRBV6-1	few	TRBJ1-1	-	CASSLTGRNTEAFF	TGTGCCAGCAGTCTAACGGGGCGAAACACTGAAGCTTTCTTT
TRBV27	-	TRBJ1-2	-	CASRIRDQIARGYGYTF	TGTGCCAGCAGAATCCGGGACCAGATTGCTCGGGGCTATGGCTACACCTTC
TRBV6-5	-	TRBJ2-5	TRBD1	CASSRTGGTQYF	TGTGCCAGCAGTCGGACAGGGGGGACCCAGTACTTC
TRBV7-3	once	TRBJ2-3	-	CASSLVGAGGTDTQYF	TGTGCCAGCAGCCTCGTCGGGGCCGGGGGCACAGATACGCAGTATTTT
TRBV7-9	-	TRBJ1-4	-	CASSLDATNEKLFF	TGTGCCAGCAGCTTGGACGCAACTAATGAAAAACTGTTTTTT
TRBV27	-	TRBJ1-4	-	CARGDGNDEKLFF	TGTGCCAGGGGGGACGGTAACGATGAAAAACTGTTTTTT
TRBV28	once	TRBJ1-2	-	CASSRREVGYTF	TGTGCCAGCAGTCGCCGAGAGGTTGGCTACACCTTC
TRBV5-6	-	TRBJ1-3	-	CASQRWNTIYF	TGTGCCAGCCAAAGATGGAACACCATATATTTT
TRBV5-1	once	TRBJ2-2	-	CASSSGVTGELFF	TGCGCCAGCAGCTCGGGAGTGACCGGGGAGCTGTTTTTT
TRBV7-3	-	TRBJ2-1	-	CASSLSSDSNEQFF	TGTGCCAGCAGCTTAAGCTCGGACAGCAATGAGCAGTTCTTC
TRBV11-2	-	TRBJ2-1	-	CASSSRPSTGYNEQFF	TGTGCCAGCAGCTCCCGCCCTAGCACGGGTTACAATGAGCAGTTCTTC
TRBV2	-	TRBJ2-7	-	CASGLYEQYF	TGTGCCAGCGGTCTCTACGAGCAGTACTTC
TRBV28	large	TRBJ1-2	-	CASSLTPVTNYGYTF	TGTGCCAGCAGTTTAACGCCCGTCACTAACTATGGCTACACCTTC
TRBV2	-	TRBJ1-3	-	CASREGTHMPLSGNTIYF	TGTGCCAGCAGGGAGGGGACCCACATGCCCCTCTCTGGAAACACCATATATTTT
TRBV19	once	TRBJ2-5	-	CASTLGRRGQETQYF	TGTGCCAGTACTCTCGGTAGGAGGGGCCAAGAGACCCAGTACTTC
TRBV2	-	TRBJ2-1	TRBD2	CASGTSGNNEQFF	TGTGCCAGCGGGACTAGCGGGAACAATGAGCAGTTCTTC
TRBV7-2	-	TRBJ2-7	-	CASSFLQGFHEQYF	TGTGCCAGCAGCTTTTTGCAGGGGTTCCACGAGCAGTACTTC
TRBV5-6	-	TRBJ2-3	-	CASSFGWDTQYF	TGTGCCAGCAGCTTCGGTTGGGATACGCAGTATTTT
TRBV12-5	once	TRBJ2-3	-	CASSYRVADTQYF	TGTGCTAGTTCTTACAGGGTTGCAGATACGCAGTATTTT
TRBV5-1	-	TRBJ1-5	-	CASSLISGSNQPQHF	TGCGCCAGCAGCTTGATATCGGGGAGCAATCAGCCCCAGCATTTT
TRBV29-1	-	TRBJ1-1	-	CSVVGGDTEAFF	TGCAGCGTTGTGGGGGGAGACACTGAAGCTTTCTTT
TRBV27	-	TRBJ2-7	-	CASSHGASYEQYF	TGTGCCAGCAGTCACGGGGCGTCCTACGAGCAGTACTTC
TRBV7-3	-	TRBJ2-2	-	CASSVNSANTGELFF	TGTGCCAGCAGCGTAAATTCCGCGAACACCGGGGAGCTGTTTTTT
TRBV4-1	-	TRBJ1-2	TRBD1	CASSQDRTGYGYTF	TGCGCCAGCAGCCAAGATCGGACAGGATACGGCTACACCTTC
TRBV2	-	TRBJ1-1	-	CASSGTEAFF	TGTGCCAGCAGTGGCACTGAAGCTTTCTTT
TRBV7-2	few	TRBJ1-1	-	CASKWGIGRGRENTEAFF	TGTGCCAGCAAGTGGGGTATTGGAAGGGGCCGGGAGAACACTGAAGCTTTCTTT
TRBV2	-	TRBJ1-2	-	CASSELAGETGGYTF	TGTGCCAGCAGTGAGTTGGCAGGGGAAACTGGTGGCTACACCTTC
TRBV29-1	-	TRBJ2-3	TRBD1	CSVQETGSDTQYF	TGCAGCGTCCAGGAGACAGGGTCAGATACGCAGTATTTT
TRBV4-3	-	TRBJ2-1	TRBD2	CASSQAGTSGVNEQFF	TGCGCCAGCAGCCAAGCCGGGACTAGCGGGGTTAATGAGCAGTTCTTC
TRBV2	-	TRBJ2-1	TRBD1	CASSQRQGEYNEQFF	TGTGCCAGCAGCCAACGACAGGGAGAATACAATGAGCAGTTCTTC
TRBV5-4	-	TRBJ1-1	-	CASSSLQLGRAFF	TGTGCCAGCAGCTCACTACAACTGGGGAGAGCTTTCTTT
TRBV7-6	-	TRBJ1-2	TRBD1	CASSRGQGDGYTF	TGTGCCAGCAGCCGGGGACAGGGGGATGGCTACACCTTC
TRBV9	-	TRBJ1-2	-	CASSASHLEGYTF	TGTGCCAGCAGCGCGTCCCACCTCGAGGGCTACACCTTC
TRBV7-9	-	TRBJ2-3	-	CASSPDPQTDTQYF	TGTGCCAGCAGCCCGGACCCCCAGACAGATACGCAGTATTTT
TRBV28	-	TRBJ1-1	-	CASSLQWTEAFF	TGTGCCAGCAGTTTACAGTGGACTGAAGCTTTCTTT
TRBV4-3	-	TRBJ1-6	-	CASSQAPGGDSPLHF	TGCGCCAGCAGCCAAGCCCCGGGGGGCGATTCACCCCTCCACTTT
TRBV5-1	-	TRBJ1-1	TRBD1	CASSNGQENTEAFF	TGCGCCAGCAGCAATGGACAGGAGAACACTGAAGCTTTCTTT
TRBV7-9	-	TRBJ2-7	-	CASSFPGSGVSYEQYF	TGTGCCAGCAGCTTTCCGGGGTCAGGGGTCTCCTACGAGCAGTACTTC
TRBV28	-	TRBJ1-6	-	CASSLPLSGFSVSPLHF	TGTGCCAGCAGTTTACCTCTCTCCGGTTTCTCGGTTTCACCCCTCCACTTT
TRBV2	few	TRBJ1-2	-	CASRQYGYTF	TGTGCCAGCAGACAGTATGGCTACACCTTC
TRBV2	-	TRBJ2-1	-	CASLLGGEQFF	TGTGCCAGCCTACTGGGTGGCGAGCAGTTCTTC
TRBV5-6	-	TRBJ1-2	-	CASSLAGPSSSIQRGYTF	TGTGCCAGCAGCTTGGCAGGGCCGTCTTCCTCAATCCAACGGGGCTACACCTTC
TRBV13	-	TRBJ2-7	-	CASSTLGSYEQYF	TGTGCCAGCAGCACCCTCGGTAGCTACGAGCAGTACTTC